The 12 T cell receptor beta chains reported below all come from one sample, sequenced in a study of blood T cell repertoires in COVID-19. TCRdb's copy holds only in-frame clones and misses some; the assay was immunoSEQ multiplex PCR. The sample lists 150,000 to 200,000 clones; about 86% were seen once. Sequencing input: peripheral blood. Receptors were obtained from a man aged 25 to 45 with active or convalescent COVID-19.

A note on this clone: An end of the junction differs from the germline gene, which may be a read error. The V gene is TRBV7-7, the J gene TRBJ2-5; the match to TRBD1 covers 8 bases. The CDR3 contains 15 residues. From germline, CDR1 is SSHAT and CDR2 FNYEAQ (reference sequence). The CDR3, as DNA: TGTGCTAGCAGCTTGTTACAGGGGGGCCAAGAGACCCAGTACTTC. It yields the protein CASSLLQGGQETQYF.

V usage is TRBV9 and J usage is TRBJ1-1; TRBD1 agrees at 12 bases. The J segment lost 5 bases and the V segment lost 7 bases, leaving 9 bases of the junction unmatched. Germline CDR1 SGDLS, CDR2 YYNGEE. The CDR3 consists of 15 residues. CDR3 bases: TGTGCCAGCGCGGGACAGGGGGCCAGTCGGACTGAAGCTTTCTTT. Protein product: CASAGQGASRTEAFF.

This clone has just one count. The chain carries TRBV9 and TRBJ1-1; possibly TRBD1 for D (6 bases). The CDR3 length is 16 residues. Trimming shortened V by 3 bases and J by 0 bases, and 15 bases separated the two germline ends. CDR1 SGDLS and CDR2 YYNGEE come from the germline V gene. The CDR3 DNA follows: TGTGCCAGCAGCGCGCTGGACAGCCCTATGAACACTGAAGCTTTCTTT. Amino acid sequence: CASSALDSPMNTEAFF.

The gene calls are TRBV18 and TRBJ1-2, with TRBD1 matching 7 bases. With 0 bases clipped from V and 0 bases from J, the junction kept 4 bases outside the gene matches. CDR3 length equals 16 residues. CDR1 and CDR2 from the germline V gene are KGHSH and LQKENI. Written as DNA, the CDR3 is TGTGCCAGCTCACCACCGGGACAGACTTCTAACTATGGCTACACCTTC. Encoded protein: CASSPPGQTSNYGYTF.

This clone occurred a few times. The chain has TRBV29-1 and TRBJ1-1; D gene ambiguous. Trimming took off 2 bases at V and 9 bases at J, with 13 bases between the two ends. Germline values: CDR1 SQVTM, CDR2 ANQGSEA. CDR3 length equals 12 residues. The CDR3 nucleotides read TGCAGCGTTGAATTTGAGAGTTCTAAAGCTTTCTTT. Its translation is CSVEFESSKAFF. Full variable domain (missing parts from reference TRBV29-1 and TRBJ1-1): SAVISQKPSRDICQRGTSLTIQCQVDSQVTMMFWYRQQPGQSLTLIATANQGSEATYESGFVIDKFPISRPNLTFSTLTVSNMSPEDSSIYLCSVEFESSKAFFGQGTRLTVV.

The CDR3 nucleotides read TGTGCCAGCGCGAGAGGGGGTGCCTATGGCTACACCTTC. Translated: CASARGGAYGYTF. The chain is built from TRBV12-3 or TRBV12-4 and TRBJ1-2; D perhaps matches TRBD1 (6 bases). This CDR3 has 13 amino acids. V lost 8 bases to trimming and J lost 4 bases, with 14 bases between them.

J is TRBJ2-1 and V is TRBV11-2, with 11 nucleotides matching TRBD2. The J segment lost 4 bases and the V segment lost 3 bases, leaving 8 bases of the junction unmatched. Germline CDR1 is SGHAT and CDR2 is FQNNGV. CDR3 size: 17 residues. The CDR3: CASSFLPSGGPYNEQFF. In DNA form, the CDR3 reads TGTGCCAGCAGCTTTTTGCCTAGCGGGGGGCCGTACAATGAGCAGTTCTTC.

This sequence joins TRBV7-2 and TRBJ1-5; 7 nucleotides agree with TRBD1. CDR3 length equals 14 residues. Per the germline V gene, CDR1 is SGHTA and CDR2 is FQGNSA. V was clipped by 4 bases and J by 3 bases; unmatched bases: 3. CDR3 coding DNA: TGTGCCAGCAGCTCGGGGACAGTCAATCAGCCCCAGCATTTT. Protein product: CASSSGTVNQPQHF. Filled out from reference TRBV7-2 and TRBJ1-5, the complete variable domain reads GAGVSQSPSNKVTEKGKDVELRCDPISGHTALYWYRQSLGQGLEFLIYFQGNSAPDKSGLPSDRFSAERTGGSVSTLTIQRTQQEDSAVYLCASSSGTVNQPQHFGDGTRLSIL.

V and J are TRBV12-5 and TRBJ1-1; 9 bases line up with TRBD1. In germline, CDR1 is LGHNT, CDR2 FRNRAP. This CDR3 region has 18 residues. V shed 1 base, J shed 4 bases, and the junction held 13 bases outside the gene matches. In DNA, the CDR3 is TGTGCTAGTGGTTTGGCCGCGGACAGGGGCCTGGACCTCACTGAAGCTTTCTTT. This gives the protein CASGLAADRGLDLTEAFF. The full variable domain, with the rest looked up from reference TRBV12-5 and TRBJ1-1, is DARVTQTPRHKVTEMGQEVTMRCQPILGHNTVFWYRQTMMQGLELLAYFRNRAPLDDSGMPKDRFSAEMPDATLATLKIQPSEPRDSAVYFCASGLAADRGLDLTEAFFGQGTRLTVV.

The chain carries TRBV3-1 (or the pseudogene TRBV3-2) and TRBJ1-2; D possibly corresponds to TRBD1 (6 bases). The CDR3 loop spans 13 amino acids. V dropped 4 bases and J dropped 7 bases, with 13 bases sitting between them. Per germline, CDR1 LGHDT and CDR2 YNNKEL (reference sequence). The CDR3 nucleotides are TGTGCCAGCAGCCGTACAGGGATGAGTGGCTACACCTTC. Its translation: CASSRTGMSGYTF.

The V and J genes are TRBV12-3 or TRBV12-4 and TRBJ1-1; 7 positions match TRBD1. The V gene end was trimmed by 2 bases and the J gene end by 4 bases; junction bases not matched to a gene: 1. This CDR3 has 13 residues. CDR3 residues: CASSLQGGTEAFF. The CDR3, as DNA: TGTGCCAGCAGTTTACAGGGGGGCACTGAAGCTTTCTTT.

The chain recombines TRBV4-2 with TRBJ2-7; D is possibly TRBD1 (5 bases). The V end lost 0 bases, the J end lost 4 bases, and 13 bases lay between the germline ends. This CDR3 region has 15 residues. Germline CDR1 and CDR2: LGHNA and YNFKEQ. CDR3 amino acids: CASSQDFGSGYEQYV. The CDR3 nucleotides are TGTGCCAGCAGCCAAGATTTTGGATCAGGGTACGAGCAGTACGTC.